The sequence of this T cell receptor (beta chain) was determined in a study of T cells in Graves' hyperthyroidism and ophthalmopathy. Cells are PBMCs isolated from about 10 ml of fresh blood. The germline V and J ends were trimmed by 7 bases and 7 bases, with 9 bases remaining between them. The germline V gene encodes CDR1 SGHKS and CDR2 YYEKEE (reference sequence). This CDR3 contains 11 residues. Amplification of TCR beta CDR3 regions was performed using RNA transcripts as template. A first-round RT-PCR of the TCR CDR3 used the HTBI primer set. TCRdb analysed the multiplex PCR reads with MiXCR anew, one entry per CDR3 protein. The data hold about 320,000 distinct CDR3 sequences, with roughly 17% observed a single time.

The sequence derives from a man between 25 and 39 years old with Graves' hyperthyroidism. Sequencing was performed on blood. The V call is TRBV5-5, the J call TRBJ2-1, with D possibly TRBD1 on 6 matching bases. The CDR3: CASDRGNEQFF. CDR3 DNA: TGTGCCAGCGATAGGGGGAATGAGCAGTTCTTC. Complete variable domain (other parts from reference TRBV5-5 and TRBJ2-1): DAGVTQSPTHLIKTRGQQVTLRCSPISGHKSVSWYQQVLGQGPQFIFQYYEKEERGRGNFPDRFSARQFPNYSSELNVNALLLGDSALYLCASDRGNEQFFGPGTRLTVL.